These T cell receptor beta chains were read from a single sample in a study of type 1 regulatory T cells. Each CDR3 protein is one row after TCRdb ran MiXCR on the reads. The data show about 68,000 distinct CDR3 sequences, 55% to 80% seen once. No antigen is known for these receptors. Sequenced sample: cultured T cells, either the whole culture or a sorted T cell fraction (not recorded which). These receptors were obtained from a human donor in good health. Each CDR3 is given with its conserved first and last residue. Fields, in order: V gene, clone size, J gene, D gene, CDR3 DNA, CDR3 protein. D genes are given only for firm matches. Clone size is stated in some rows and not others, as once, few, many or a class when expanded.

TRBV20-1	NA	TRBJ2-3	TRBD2	TGCAGTGCTAGAGATAGCGGGAGTTCAGATACGCAGTATTTT	CSARDSGSSDTQYF
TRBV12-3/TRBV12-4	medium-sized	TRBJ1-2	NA	TGTGCCAGCAGTTTAGCGGAGAACTATGGCTACACCTTC	CASSLAENYGYTF
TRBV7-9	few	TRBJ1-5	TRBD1	TGTGCCAGCAGCTTGGGGACAGGGGTGAGTCAGCCCCAGCATTTT	CASSLGTGVSQPQHF
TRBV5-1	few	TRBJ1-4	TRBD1	TGCGCCAGCAGCCAGGCCGGGACAGGGAGTGAAAAACTGTTTTTT	CASSQAGTGSEKLFF
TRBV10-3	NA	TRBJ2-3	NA	TGTGCCATCAGCTATCGATCCTCAGCTACGATCACAGATACGCAGTATTTT	CAISYRSSATITDTQYF
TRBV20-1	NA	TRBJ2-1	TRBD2	TGCAGTGCTCCTTATAGCGGGATCCCCTACAATGAGCAGTTCTTC	CSAPYSGIPYNEQFF
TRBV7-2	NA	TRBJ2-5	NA	TGTGCCAGCAGCTCCGGACGTCAGATACGGGAGACCCAGTACTTC	CASSSGRQIRETQYF
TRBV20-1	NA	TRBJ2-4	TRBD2	TGCAGTGCTCCGACTAGCGGGAGTAACATTCAGTACTTC	CSAPTSGSNIQYF
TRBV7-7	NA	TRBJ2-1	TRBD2	TGTGCCAGCAGCCCCAGCGGGAACTCCTACAATGAGCAGTTCTTC	CASSPSGNSYNEQFF
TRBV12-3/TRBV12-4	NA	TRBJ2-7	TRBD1	TGTACCAGCAGTTGGGGGACAGGATCTTACGAGCAGTACTTC	CTSSWGTGSYEQYF
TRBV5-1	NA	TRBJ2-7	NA	TGTGCCAGCAGCCCCCGGACACTTTCTTCCTACGAGCAGTACTTC	CASSPRTLSSYEQYF
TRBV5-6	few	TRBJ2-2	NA	TGTGCCAGCAGCTTGGGGCTAGCGACCGGGGAGCTGTTTTTT	CASSLGLATGELFF
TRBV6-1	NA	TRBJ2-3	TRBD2	TGTGCCAGCAGAGTAGCGGGAGAAGCTACGCAGTATTTT	CASRVAGEATQYF
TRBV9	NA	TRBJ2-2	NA	TGTGCCAGCAGCGTAGTTGGGCAGCACACCGGGGAGCTGTTTTTT	CASSVVGQHTGELFF
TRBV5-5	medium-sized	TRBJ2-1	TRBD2	TGTGCCAGCAGCCCTAGCGGGATCTCCTACAATGAGCAGTTCTTC	CASSPSGISYNEQFF
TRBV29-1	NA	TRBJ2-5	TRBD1	TGCAGCGTCGAGAGGACAGGGGCAGGGGGGGAGACCCAGTACTTC	CSVERTGAGGETQYF
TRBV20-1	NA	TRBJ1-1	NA	TGCAGTGCTAGAGATAGCACAGGCAGGCTGACTGAAGCTTTCTTT	CSARDSTGRLTEAFF
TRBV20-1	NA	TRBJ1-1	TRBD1	TGCAGTGCTAGGTCGGGACAGATGAACACTGAAGCTTTCTTT	CSARSGQMNTEAFF
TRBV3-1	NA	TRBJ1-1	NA	TGTGCCAGCAGCCAGGGGGTGAGGAACACTGAAGCTTTCTTT	CASSQGVRNTEAFF
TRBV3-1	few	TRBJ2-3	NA	TGTGCCAGCAGCCAAGAGGGGGTCAATACGCAGTATTTT	CASSQEGVNTQYF
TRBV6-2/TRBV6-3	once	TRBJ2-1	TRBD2	TGTGCCAGCATAGCGGGAGCCCCATCCTACAATGAGCAGTTCTTC	CASIAGAPSYNEQFF
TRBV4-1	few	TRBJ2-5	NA	TGCGCCAGCAGTCCACAGGGTCCCCAAGAGACCCAGTACTTC	CASSPQGPQETQYF
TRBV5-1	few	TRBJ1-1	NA	TGCGCCAGCAGCTCAACCAGGGCGAACACTGAAGCTTTCTTT	CASSSTRANTEAFF
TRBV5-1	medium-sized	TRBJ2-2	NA	TGCGCCAGCAGTCTACAGAACACCGGGGAGCTGTTTTTT	CASSLQNTGELFF
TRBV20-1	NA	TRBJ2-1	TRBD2	TGCAGTGCTAGATTCGGCGGGAGGGACAACAATGAGCAGTTCTTC	CSARFGGRDNNEQFF
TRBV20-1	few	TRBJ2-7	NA	TGCAGTGCTAGAGGGCCCCCAGTTTCCGCCGCGGTCGAGCAGTACTTC	CSARGPPVSAAVEQYF
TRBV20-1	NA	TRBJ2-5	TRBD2	TGCAGTGCCTCGTCCTTTGTAGCGGGAATGGATGAGACCCAGTACTTC	CSASSFVAGMDETQYF
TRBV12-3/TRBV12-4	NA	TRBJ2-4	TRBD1	TGTGCCAGCAGTTTAGTTGGGACAGGGAAAAACATTCAGTACTTC	CASSLVGTGKNIQYF
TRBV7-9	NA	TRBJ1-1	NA	TGTGCCAGCAGATCCTCCTGGGGTGACGCTTTCTTT	CASRSSWGDAFF
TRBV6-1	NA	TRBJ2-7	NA	TGTGCCAGCAGTGAGGGCCCTTTACCCTACGAGCAGTACTTC	CASSEGPLPYEQYF
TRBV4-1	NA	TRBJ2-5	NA	TGCGCCAGCAGCCTCTACTTAGACGGGACCCAGTACTTC	CASSLYLDGTQYF
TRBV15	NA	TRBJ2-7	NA	TGTGCCACCAGCAGAGAACGGACCTACGAGCAGTACTTC	CATSRERTYEQYF
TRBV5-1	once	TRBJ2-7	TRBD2	TGCGCCAGCAGCCGGGGGCTAGCGGGAGGGAACTACGAGCAGTACTTC	CASSRGLAGGNYEQYF
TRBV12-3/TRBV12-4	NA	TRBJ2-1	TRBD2	TGTGCCAGCGGAACGGGACTAGCGGGAATTGAGCAGTTCTTC	CASGTGLAGIEQFF
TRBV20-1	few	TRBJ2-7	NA	TGCAGTGCTAGACAGGACTCCTACGAGCAGTACTTC	CSARQDSYEQYF
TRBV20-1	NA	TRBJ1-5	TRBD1	TGCAGTGCTAGTATTTTTAGAGAAGGGGGGACAGGGGTTCGCCTTCTCGGTCAGCCCCAGCATTTT	CSASIFREGGTGVRLLGQPQHF
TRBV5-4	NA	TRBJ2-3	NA	TGTGCCAGCAGCTCTAACGCCGGGACTTGTTGCGATTTT	CASSSNAGTCCDF
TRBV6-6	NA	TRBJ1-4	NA	TGTGCCAGCAGTTCGGGAGACAATCTGTACGAAAAACTGTTTTTT	CASSSGDNLYEKLFF
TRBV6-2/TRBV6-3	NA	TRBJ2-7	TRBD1	TGTGCCAGCAGTTATCCTGCCGACAGGGGATTTAGCTACGAGCAGTACTTC	CASSYPADRGFSYEQYF
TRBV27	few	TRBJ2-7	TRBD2	TGTGCCAGCAGCGCGGGAGGGCTGTACGAGCAGTACTTC	CASSAGGLYEQYF
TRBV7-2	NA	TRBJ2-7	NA	TGTGCCAGCAGCTTAGAACGGACGGAGCAGTACTTC	CASSLERTEQYF
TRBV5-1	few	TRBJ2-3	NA	TGCGCCAGCAGCCCCGGACTTACCACAGATACGCAGTATTTT	CASSPGLTTDTQYF
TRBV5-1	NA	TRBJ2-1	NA	TGCGCCAGCAGCTTGGACGGAGGGGGCTACAATGAGCAGTTCTTC	CASSLDGGGYNEQFF
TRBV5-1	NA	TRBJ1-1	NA	TGCGCCAGCAGAGATGTGGGGGGGGCTGAAGCTTTCTTT	CASRDVGGAEAFF
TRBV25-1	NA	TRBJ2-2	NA	TGTGCCAGCAGTGAGCGAAACACCGGGGAGCTGTTTTTT	CASSERNTGELFF
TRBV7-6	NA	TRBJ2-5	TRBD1	TGTGCCAGCAGTCCCCCGGGACAGGGGGCTTCAGAGACCCAGTACTTC	CASSPPGQGASETQYF
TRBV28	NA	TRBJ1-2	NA	TGTGCCAGCAGTTTTTGGGAAGACGATGGGTTTGGCTACACCTTC	CASSFWEDDGFGYTF
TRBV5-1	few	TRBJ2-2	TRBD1	TGCGCCAGCATGACAGGGACGGTCAACACCGGGGAGCTGTTTTTT	CASMTGTVNTGELFF
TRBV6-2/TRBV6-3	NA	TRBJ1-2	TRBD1	TGTGCCAGCACCCGACCAACGACAGGGCTAGGCTATGGCTACACCTTC	CASTRPTTGLGYGYTF
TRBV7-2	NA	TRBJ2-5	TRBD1	TGTGCCAGCAGCTATGGCTTAAGACAGGGTCAAGAGACCCAGTACTTC	CASSYGLRQGQETQYF
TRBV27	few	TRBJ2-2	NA	TGTGCCAGCAGGAGAATTGGGACTCCTGCTGGCGGGGAGCTGTTTTTT	CASRRIGTPAGGELFF
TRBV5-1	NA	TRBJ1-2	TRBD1	TGCGCCAGCAGCTTGACTGGGACAGGAAATTATGGCTACACCTTC	CASSLTGTGNYGYTF
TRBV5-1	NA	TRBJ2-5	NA	TGCGCCAGCAGTGTCGGGTGGGAGACCCAGTACTTC	CASSVGWETQYF
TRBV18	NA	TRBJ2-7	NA	TGTGCCAGCTCACCACAGGCGGGACAGCCCTACGAGCAGTACTTC	CASSPQAGQPYEQYF
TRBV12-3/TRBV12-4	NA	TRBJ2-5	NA	TGTGCCAGCAGTTTTACGGGGCCAGAGACCCAGTACTTC	CASSFTGPETQYF